These 18 T cell receptor beta chains came from one sample sequenced in a study of CD8+ T cells in alopecia areata. After isolation, RNA underwent reverse transcription to generate cDNA as the sequencing template. Libraries were prepared by immunoSEQ multiplex PCR; TCRdb keeps only in-frame clonotypes and omits some of them. Here the sample spans 140,000 to 150,000 clones, 51% being singletons. The sequences come from CD4+ T cells sorted from blood, collected at week 0. These receptors all come from a human donor with alopecia areata.

This chain connects TRBV28 to TRBJ2-4, with unresolved D. CDR3 size: 16 residues. V lost 6 bases to trimming and J lost 3 bases, with 18 bases between them. Germline V lookup: CDR1 MDHEN, CDR2 SYDVKM. CDR3 in DNA: TGTGCCAGCAGCTCCCGAGGCGCTTTCGACAAAAACATTCAGTACTTC. It is translated as CASSSRGAFDKNIQYF. Variable domain in full (rest from reference TRBV28 and TRBJ2-4): DVKVTQSSRYLVKRTGEKVFLECVQDMDHENMFWYRQDPGLGLRLIYFSYDVKMKEKGDIPEGYSVSREKKERFSLILESASTNQTSMYLCASSSRGAFDKNIQYFGAGTRLSVL.

The chain has TRBV14 and TRBJ2-7, with D uncertain. This CDR3 comprises 15 residues. Trimming shortened V by 2 bases and J by 6 bases, and 17 bases separated the two germline ends. CDR1 SGHDN and CDR2 FVKESK come from the germline V gene. CDR3 sequence (DNA): TGTGCCAGCAGCCAATCTGACATCGGGCCCGCCGAGCAGTACTTC. It is translated as CASSQSDIGPAEQYF.

This chain joins TRBV7-2 and TRBJ1-3; unclear D gene. Germline CDR1 SGHTA, CDR2 FQGNSA. The CDR3 is made up of 12 amino acids. V shed 6 bases and J shed 4 bases, with 7 bases lying between them. The CDR3 region has the DNA TGTGCCAGCAGGGGAAGGGGAAACACCATATATTTT. Translated: CASRGRGNTIYF.

The chain joins TRBV11-2 to TRBJ2-5; TRBD2 agrees at 8 bases. Germline V lookup: CDR1 SGHAT, CDR2 FQNNGV. The CDR3 length is 15 residues. J gave up 4 bases and V 5 bases, and 9 bases lay outside the gene matches. The CDR3 coding sequence is TGTGCCAGCAGCCCCCTTGCGGGAGGAGTAGAGACCCAGTACTTC. Amino acid sequence: CASSPLAGGVETQYF.

The rearrangement uses TRBV28 and TRBJ2-1; TRBD1 matches 8 bases. The CDR3 is 15 amino acids. The germline CDR1 and CDR2 sequences are MDHEN and SYDVKM. V gave up 3 bases and J gave up 5 bases; unmatched junction bases: 6. This chain's CDR3 is CASSFSRGLDNEQFF. Written as DNA, the CDR3 is TGTGCCAGCAGTTTCTCCAGGGGGCTCGACAATGAGCAGTTCTTC.

This chain links TRBV28 with TRBJ2-2; TRBD2 is a possible D gene (5 bases). Trimming pared 2 bases from V and 1 base from J, leaving 11 bases between. The CDR3 length is 16 residues. Per germline, CDR1 MDHEN and CDR2 SYDVKM. CDR3 protein: CASSLGLSGNTGELFF. The DNA for the CDR3 is TGTGCCAGCAGTTTAGGTCTCAGCGGGAACACCGGGGAGCTGTTTTTT. Filled out from reference TRBV28 and TRBJ2-2, the complete variable domain reads DVKVTQSSRYLVKRTGEKVFLECVQDMDHENMFWYRQDPGLGLRLIYFSYDVKMKEKGDIPEGYSVSREKKERFSLILESASTNQTSMYLCASSLGLSGNTGELFFGEGSRLTVL.

This chain uses TRBV25-1 with TRBJ1-1; D is unclear. The CDR3 is 13 residues long. CDR1 is MGHDK, CDR2 SYGVNS, per germline. V was shortened by 6 bases and J by 6 bases, with 14 bases between the two germline ends. As DNA, the CDR3 is TGTGCCAGCAGGCGAGTGTCGGACGCTGAAGCTTTCTTT. Its protein is CASRRVSDAEAFF.

This sequence joins TRBV2 and TRBJ2-7; 10 bases align to TRBD2. The germline CDR1 and CDR2 sequences are SNHLY and FYNNEI. This CDR3 is 16 amino acids long. The V gene end was trimmed by 3 bases and the J gene end by 2 bases; junction bases not matched to a gene: 7. The CDR3 region is CASSDWRTSGTYEQYF. In nucleotides, the CDR3 is TGTGCCAGCAGTGACTGGCGGACTAGCGGAACCTACGAGCAGTACTTC.

The CDR3 reads CSAADGYTF. CDR3 nucleotides: TGCAGTGCGGCGGATGGCTACACCTTC. This sequence joins TRBV20-1 and TRBJ1-2; D remains ambiguous. The CDR3 spans 9 residues. V lost 6 bases and J 6 bases, leaving 5 bases between the germline ends. Looked up from germline, CDR1 is DFQATT and CDR2 is SNEGSKA (reference sequence).

This clone was detected a few times. The chain joins TRBV14 to TRBJ1-3, with D unresolved. The CDR3 extends over 15 amino acids. CDR1 and CDR2 (germline): SGHDN, FVKESK. Between the trimmed V and J ends, which lost 3 bases and 2 bases, there was a span of 11 bases. CDR3 coding DNA: TGTGCCAGCAGCCAGCAGACGGGAACTGGAAACACCATATATTTT. This encodes CASSQQTGTGNTIYF.

The J gene is TRBJ2-1, the V gene TRBV6-1; TRBD2 aligns across 10 bases. V lost 1 base, J lost 5 bases, and 5 bases stayed unmatched. Germline V lookup: CDR1 MNHNS, CDR2 SASEGT. CDR3 length: 16 residues. The CDR3 DNA reads TGTGCCAGCAGTGAAGAGGCTAGCGGGGGTAACAATGAGCAGTTCTTC. Its translation is CASSEEASGGNNEQFF.

V usage is TRBV6-6 and J usage is TRBJ1-5, with no clear D. V shed 7 bases and J shed 1 base, with 11 bases lying between them. Germline CDR1 reads MNHNY; CDR2 reads SVGAGI (reference sequence). This CDR3 is built from 14 residues. The chain's CDR3 is CASNGRGSNQPQHF. The CDR3, as DNA: TGTGCCAGCAATGGTCGGGGAAGCAATCAGCCCCAGCATTTT.

The chain has TRBV9 and TRBJ2-3, with TRBD2 as a possible D gene (6 bases). The germline V gene encodes CDR1 SGDLS and CDR2 YYNGEE. This CDR3 region has 15 residues. The V and J ends lost 0 bases and 0 bases respectively, with 8 bases between them. Written as DNA, the CDR3 is TGTGCCAGCAGCGTAGATGCGGGGAGCACAGATACGCAGTATTTT. This translates into CASSVDAGSTDTQYF.

This chain links TRBV5-1 with TRBJ2-5; D remains ambiguous. This CDR3 has 16 residues. Looked up from germline, CDR1 is SGHRS and CDR2 is YFSETQ. Trimming took off 3 bases at V and 2 bases at J, with 17 bases between the two ends. CDR3 amino acids: CASSWGSPVNQETQYF. CDR3 coding DNA: TGCGCCAGCAGCTGGGGAAGCCCCGTTAATCAAGAGACCCAGTACTTC. The full variable domain, with the rest looked up from reference TRBV5-1 and TRBJ2-5, is KAGVTQTPRYLIKTRGQQVTLSCSPISGHRSVSWYQQTPGQGLQFLFEYFSETQRNKGNFPGRFSGRQFSNSRSEMNVSTLELGDSALYLCASSWGSPVNQETQYFGPGTRLLVL.

The chain combines TRBV18 with TRBJ1-5; D gene unclear. V lost 3 bases and J 0 bases, leaving 6 bases between the germline ends. Germline assignment: CDR1 KGHSH and CDR2 LQKENI. This CDR3 region has 14 residues. CDR3: CASSPVHSNQPQHF. The CDR3 coding sequence is TGTGCCAGCTCACCGGTCCATAGCAATCAGCCCCAGCATTTT.

The V and J genes are TRBV28 and TRBJ1-2; D not certain. With 3 bases removed from V and 8 bases from J, the gap between germline ends came to 10 bases. CDR3 length equals 12 residues. Germline V gene data show CDR1 as MDHEN and CDR2 as SYDVKM. This chain's CDR3 is CASSLLRRGYTF. In DNA, the CDR3 is TGTGCCAGCAGTTTGCTGCGTCGGGGCTACACCTTC.

The chain couples TRBV28 to TRBJ1-2; TRBD1 is a possible D gene (5 bases). The CDR3 totals 15 residues. Germline V gene sequence: CDR1 MDHEN, CDR2 SYDVKM. V was shortened by 2 bases and J by 0 bases, with 10 bases between the two germline ends. CDR3 protein: CASSLGGAANYGYTF. DNA for the CDR3: TGTGCCAGCAGTTTAGGAGGGGCAGCTAACTATGGCTACACCTTC.

The V and J genes are TRBV4-2 and TRBJ1-2; TRBD1 is a possible D gene (5 bases). The CDR3 has 15 amino acids. Germline V lookup: CDR1 LGHNA, CDR2 YNFKEQ. V was clipped by 0 bases and J by 6 bases, with 14 bases between them. CDR3 DNA sequence: TGTGCCAGCAGCCAAGATCTTCGGGGGAATGATGGCTACACCTTC. Translation gives CASSQDLRGNDGYTF.